The entry below gives a single T cell receptor beta chain sequence along with its context. The sample is drawn from a study of blood T cell repertoires in COVID-19. The overall study: COVID-19 samples, acute and convalescent, were from the United States, Italy and Spain. Sources were T cells, B-cell-depleted T cells, or PBMCs; the material itself was cDNA or gDNA.

Authors' analysis steps: Amplifying reference gene primers gave estimates of nucleated cell counts. Using immunoSEQ multiplex PCR, the repertoire was profiled, and TCRdb retains in-frame clones only, with some absent. V and J calls and clone size are copied from that table; D and trimming were computed from the DNA. Among roughly 190,000 clones listed, 90% were seen once. CDR1 and CDR2 (germline): MGHRA, YSYEKL. There are 16 residues in the CDR3. Trimming left V 1 base short and J 0 bases short, with 12 bases between. The origin of this receptor is a man in his fifties with acute or convalescent COVID-19. The chain carries TRBV4-1 and TRBJ1-1; D possibly corresponds to TRBD1 (5 bases). Material: peripheral blood. This chain's CDR3 is CASSQAAGPMNTEAFF. As DNA, the CDR3 is TGCGCCAGCAGCCAAGCGGCGGGACCGATGAACACTGAAGCTTTCTTT.